The clone carrying this T cell receptor beta chain was detected only a few times. These data originate in a study of sequential checkpoint blockade in melanoma. Turning to the study itself: Arm A got nivolumab then ipilimumab; arm B the reverse, 1:1. Some 90 pretreatment tumor DNA samples were TCRβ immunosequenced. Matched biopsies came pretreatment and at week 13 for approximately 22 patients.

Treatment in this sample: randomized to nivolumab then ipilimumab (arm A) or the reverse (arm B). V lost 0 bases, J lost 5 bases, and 4 bases stayed unmatched. The germline gives CDR1 SGHNT, CDR2 YENEEA. This CDR3 has 15 amino acids. The assay was immunoSEQ multiplex PCR, and TCRdb's table has in-frame clones only and misses some. The repertoire holds 12,000 or so clones, less than 35% seen once, with approximately 16% in the top ten. The chain links TRBV11-3 to TRBJ1-5, with 7 bases that match TRBD1. Material: tumor tissue (inferred from file names), obtained from a patient given nivolumab and ipilimumab in sequence. The receptor was isolated from a human donor with melanoma. This CDR3 reads CASSLEGQRYQPQHF. The DNA for the CDR3 is TGTGCCAGCAGCTTAGAGGGACAGCGTTATCAGCCCCAGCATTTT.